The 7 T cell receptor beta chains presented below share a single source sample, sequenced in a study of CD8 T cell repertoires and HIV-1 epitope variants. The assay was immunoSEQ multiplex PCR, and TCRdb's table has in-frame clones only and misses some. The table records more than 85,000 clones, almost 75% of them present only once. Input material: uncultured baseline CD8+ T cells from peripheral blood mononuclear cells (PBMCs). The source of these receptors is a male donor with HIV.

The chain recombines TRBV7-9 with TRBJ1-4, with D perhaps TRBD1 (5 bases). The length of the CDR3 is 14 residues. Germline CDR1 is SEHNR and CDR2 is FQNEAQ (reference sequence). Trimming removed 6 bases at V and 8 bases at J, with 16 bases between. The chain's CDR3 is CASSIGDGREKLFF. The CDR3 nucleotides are TGTGCCAGCAGTATAGGGGATGGTAGGGAAAAACTGTTTTTT.

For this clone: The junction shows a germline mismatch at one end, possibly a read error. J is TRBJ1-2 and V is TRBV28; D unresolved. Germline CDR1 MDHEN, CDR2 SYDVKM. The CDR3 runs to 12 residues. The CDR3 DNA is TGCGCCGCCTTTTGGTTGGGCTATGGCTACACCTTC. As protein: CAAFWLGYGYTF.

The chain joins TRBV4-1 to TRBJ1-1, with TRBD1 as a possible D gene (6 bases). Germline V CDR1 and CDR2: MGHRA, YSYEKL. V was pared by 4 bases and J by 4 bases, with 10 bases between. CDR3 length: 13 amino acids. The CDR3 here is CASSRGGGTEAFF. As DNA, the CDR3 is TGCGCCAGCAGCCGGGGAGGGGGCACTGAAGCTTTCTTT.

The CDR3 DNA reads TGTGCCTGGAGTGTATGCCCCCGGGACAACTCCTACGAGCAGTACTTC. Protein: CAWSVCPRDNSYEQYF. The V and J genes are TRBV30 and TRBJ2-7, with D tentatively TRBD1 (6 bases). The CDR3 runs 16 residues. In germline, CDR1 is GTSNPN, CDR2 SVGIG (reference sequence). V was clipped by 0 bases and J by 0 bases, with 15 bases between them.

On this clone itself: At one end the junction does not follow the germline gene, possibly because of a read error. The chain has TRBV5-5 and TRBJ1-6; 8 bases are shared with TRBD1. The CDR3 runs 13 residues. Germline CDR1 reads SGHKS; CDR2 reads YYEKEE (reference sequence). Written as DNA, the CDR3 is TGTGCCAGCAGCTCAGAAAAGGACAGGGCGGGCACCTTT. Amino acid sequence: CASSSEKDRAGTF.

CDR3: CAISKAGPSTGELFF. The CDR3 bases are TGTGCCATTTCCAAGGCAGGTCCCTCAACCGGGGAGCTGTTTTTT. The rearrangement uses TRBV19 and TRBJ2-2; D gene uncertain. The CDR3 extends over 15 amino acids. V lost 10 bases, J lost 5 bases, and 20 bases lay in between. Germline V gives CDR1 LNHDA, CDR2 SQIVND (reference sequence).

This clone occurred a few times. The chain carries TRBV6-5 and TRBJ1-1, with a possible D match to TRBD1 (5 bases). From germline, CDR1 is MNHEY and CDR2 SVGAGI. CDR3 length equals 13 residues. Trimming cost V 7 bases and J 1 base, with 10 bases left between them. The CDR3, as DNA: TGTGCCAGCACCCCGGGGCAGAACACTGAAGCTTTCTTT. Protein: CASTPGQNTEAFF.